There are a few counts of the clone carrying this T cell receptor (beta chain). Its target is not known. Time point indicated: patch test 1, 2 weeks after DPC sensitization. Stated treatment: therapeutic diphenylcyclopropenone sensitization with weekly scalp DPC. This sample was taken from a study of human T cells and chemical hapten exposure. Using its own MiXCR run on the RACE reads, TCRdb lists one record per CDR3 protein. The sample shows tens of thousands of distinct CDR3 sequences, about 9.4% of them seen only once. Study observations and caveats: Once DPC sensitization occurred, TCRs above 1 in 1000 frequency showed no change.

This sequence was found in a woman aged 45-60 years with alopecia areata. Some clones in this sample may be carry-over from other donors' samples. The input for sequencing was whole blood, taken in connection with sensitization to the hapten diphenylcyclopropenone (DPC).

CDR3 sequence reads: CASSHLGLTAYEQYF. CDR3 coding DNA: TGCGCCAGCAGCCACCTGGGACTAACGGCCTACGAGCAGTACTTC. The chain combines TRBV4-1 with TRBJ2-7, with TRBD2 matching 7 bases. V was clipped by 3 bases and J by 2 bases; unmatched bases: 7. The germline CDR1 and CDR2 sequences are MGHRA and YSYEKL. This CDR3 is 15 amino acids long.